The entry that follows covers one TCR beta chain sequence. This PCR relied on a set of 60 Vbeta primers and 13 Jbeta primers. Profiling relied on immunoSEQ multiplex PCR, and the TCRdb table lists in-frame clones only, not all of them. The table lists 200,000 to 250,000 clones, 70% to 85% of them singletons. Germline V gene data show CDR1 as SGHDN and CDR2 as FVKESK. The germline V and J ends were trimmed by 4 bases and 1 base, with 7 bases remaining between them. This CDR3 comprises 13 residues. This sample was taken from a study of cytomegalovirus exposure and HLA in healthy donors. This receptor was obtained from a woman between 40 and 55 years old in good health and CMV-seronegative. Sequenced input: PBMCs. V and J are TRBV14 and TRBJ1-1, with D perhaps matching TRBD1 (6 bases). The CDR3 loop is CASSLQGNTEAFF. DNA of the CDR3: TGTGCCAGCAGCCTACAGGGGAACACTGAAGCTTTCTTT.